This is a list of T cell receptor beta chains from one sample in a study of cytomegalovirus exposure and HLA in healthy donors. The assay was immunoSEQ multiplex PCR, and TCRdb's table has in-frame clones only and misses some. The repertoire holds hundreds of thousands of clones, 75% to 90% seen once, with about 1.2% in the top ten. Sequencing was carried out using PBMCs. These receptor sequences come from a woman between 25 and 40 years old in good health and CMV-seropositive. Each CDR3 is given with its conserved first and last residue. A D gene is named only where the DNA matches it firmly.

CDR3nt: TGTGCCAGCAGCCGCCGGGGATTCACAGATACGCAGTATTTT
CDR3aa: CASSRRGFTDTQYF
d_gene: .
v_gene: TRBV27
j_gene: TRBJ2-3

CDR3nt: TGCGCCAGCAGCCCAATCGGGCTAGCGGGAGTCGGTGAGCAGTTCTTC
CDR3aa: CASSPIGLAGVGEQFF
d_gene: TRBD2
v_gene: TRBV5-1
j_gene: TRBJ2-1

CDR3nt: TGTGCCAGCAGTCTACCAGGGACAGGGGTATACGAGCAGTACTTC
CDR3aa: CASSLPGTGVYEQYF
d_gene: TRBD1
v_gene: TRBV27
j_gene: TRBJ2-7

CDR3nt: TGTGCCAGCTCACCACAGGGGGCGACTGGGGCCAACGTCCTGACTTTC
CDR3aa: CASSPQGATGANVLTF
d_gene: TRBD1
v_gene: TRBV18
j_gene: TRBJ2-6

CDR3nt: TGTGCCAGCAGTGAAGCGCGGGGGTCGTACAATGAGCAGTTCTTC
CDR3aa: CASSEARGSYNEQFF
d_gene: TRBD2
v_gene: TRBV2
j_gene: TRBJ2-1

CDR3nt: TGTGCCAGCAGTTTGACAGGGATGCAAGAGACCCAGTACTTC
CDR3aa: CASSLTGMQETQYF
d_gene: TRBD1
v_gene: TRBV27
j_gene: TRBJ2-5

CDR3nt: TGTGCCAGCAGAGACAGGGACACCGGGGAGCTGTTTTTT
CDR3aa: CASRDRDTGELFF
d_gene: TRBD1
v_gene: TRBV6-1
j_gene: TRBJ2-2

CDR3nt: TGCGCCAGCAGATATGAGGGTGCAACTAATGAAAAACTGTTTTTT
CDR3aa: CASRYEGATNEKLFF
d_gene: .
v_gene: TRBV5-1
j_gene: TRBJ1-4

CDR3nt: TGTGCCAGCAGCTTACTCGGACTAGCCTCCGAGCAGTACTTC
CDR3aa: CASSLLGLASEQYF
d_gene: TRBD2
v_gene: TRBV7-3
j_gene: TRBJ2-7

CDR3nt: TGTGCCAGTAGTAGACTGCGACAGGGGGCATGGAACACTGAAGCTTTCTTT
CDR3aa: CASSRLRQGAWNTEAFF
d_gene: TRBD1
v_gene: TRBV19
j_gene: TRBJ1-1